This entry is about one T cell receptor (beta chain). Its target is not known. CDR1 is MNHEY and CDR2 is SMNVEV in the germline V gene (reference sequence). With V trimmed by 4 bases and J by 8 bases, 8 bases remained unmatched. CDR3 size: 15 residues. The data stem from a study of cytomegalovirus exposure and HLA in healthy donors. General study results and limits: Per a prior analysis, the majority of TCR beta V segments were productive roughly 87% or roughly 30% of the time.

PCR involved 60 Vbeta and 13 Jbeta primers. TCRdb's table, derived via immunoSEQ multiplex PCR, lists solely in-frame clones and lacks some. Of 95,000 to 150,000 clones in the sample, approximately 80% were seen once. The chain links TRBV27 to TRBJ1-2, with TRBD1 identical over 12 bases. The TCR comes from a woman in her thirties or forties in good health and CMV-seropositive. Sequenced input: PBMCs. The CDR3 sequence is CASSSGTGGLRGYTF. The DNA of the CDR3 is TGTGCCAGCAGTTCCGGGACAGGGGGCCTAAGGGGCTACACCTTC.